This T cell receptor beta chain came from a study of blood T cell repertoires in COVID-19. Study-wide background: Acute and convalescent COVID-19 specimens originated in the United States, Italy and Spain. Sources were T cells, B-cell-depleted T cells, or PBMCs; the material itself was cDNA or gDNA.

Sequenced by immunoSEQ multiplex PCR; TCRdb stores in-frame clones only, minus some. Among a few hundred thousand clones, roughly 85% were seen once, and the ten largest hold around 3%. Germline values: CDR1 MGHDK, CDR2 SYGVNS. The CDR3 extends over 13 amino acids. The ends were cut back, 6 bases at V and 2 bases at J, with 7 bases in the middle. Sequencing used peripheral blood. The chain employs TRBV25-1 and TRBJ2-2, with D perhaps TRBD1 (6 bases). The clonotype was recovered from a woman in her thirties with active or convalescent COVID-19. The CDR3 spells CASRDSNTGELFF. The CDR3 nucleotides read TGTGCCAGCAGGGACAGCAACACCGGGGAGCTGTTTTTT.